The following is a TCR beta chain sequence with its context. Primers: 60 Vbeta forward and 13 Jbeta reverse. Measured with immunoSEQ multiplex PCR; TCRdb has only the in-frame clones, and not every one. The sample comprises 250,000 to 300,000 clones, 92% of which are singletons, and 1.7% rests with the top ten. Between the trimmed V and J ends, which lost 6 bases and 0 bases, there was a span of 13 bases. CDR1 and CDR2 (germline): SQVTM, ANQGSEA. This CDR3 has 14 amino acids. The sample belongs to a study of cytomegalovirus exposure and HLA in healthy donors. The clonotype was recovered from a girl aged 2 to 9 in good health and CMV-seronegative. The rearrangement joins TRBV29-1 to TRBJ2-3; D gene ambiguous. Sequencing was carried out using PBMCs. CDR3 sequence reads: CSVVRHASTDTQYF. For the CDR3, the DNA is TGCAGCGTGGTCAGGCATGCTAGCACAGATACGCAGTATTTT.